The rows below give T cell receptor beta chains drawn from one sample of a study of T-cell reconstitution after alpha-beta-depleted transplantation in children. MiXCR, applied by TCRdb to the PCR reads, yields one record per CDR3 protein. The sample lists approximately 590,000 distinct CDR3 sequences, about 11% seen once, with 4% to 5% in the top ten. The input for sequencing was PBMCs from the stem cell graft donor, taken from the stem cell graft. The receptors derive from a human donor who donated a stem cell graft to a child with acute myeloid leukemia. Both conserved end residues are part of each CDR3. Each record gives: D gene, clone size, J gene, V gene, CDR3 DNA, CDR3 protein. A D gene is named only where the DNA matches it firmly. The size field is filled for only some rows; it gives once, few, many or a size class.

d_call: .; clone_size: .; j_call: TRBJ2-2; v_call: TRBV10-2; cdr3_nt: TGCGCCACCGCAAAGGCAGGGAGCGGTGTCACCGGGGAGCTGTTTTTT; cdr3_aa: CATAKAGSGVTGELFF
d_call: .; clone_size: few; j_call: TRBJ1-1; v_call: TRBV12-3/TRBV12-4; cdr3_nt: TGTGCCAGCACCCTCCAGGGCCTATACACTGAAGCTTTCTTT; cdr3_aa: CASTLQGLYTEAFF
d_call: .; clone_size: few; j_call: TRBJ1-6; v_call: TRBV6-4; cdr3_nt: TGTGCCAGCAGTGACACAGGAATGGCCAATTCACCCCTCCACTTT; cdr3_aa: CASSDTGMANSPLHF
d_call: .; clone_size: few; j_call: TRBJ2-7; v_call: TRBV7-2; cdr3_nt: TGTGCCAGCAGCCCGGACGGGGGACCCTACGAGCAGTACTTC; cdr3_aa: CASSPDGGPYEQYF
d_call: TRBD2; clone_size: .; j_call: TRBJ2-7; v_call: TRBV10-3; cdr3_nt: TGTGCCATCAGTGGGACTAGCGACGAGCAGTACTTC; cdr3_aa: CAISGTSDEQYF
d_call: TRBD2; clone_size: .; j_call: TRBJ2-1; v_call: TRBV20-1; cdr3_nt: TGCAGTGCTAGAGACCTACTAGCGGGCTCCTACAATGAGCAGTTCTTC; cdr3_aa: CSARDLLAGSYNEQFF
d_call: TRBD1; clone_size: many; j_call: TRBJ1-5; v_call: TRBV7-9; cdr3_nt: TGTGCCAGCAGCTTAGGGGGACAGAAAAATCAGCCCCAGCATTTT; cdr3_aa: CASSLGGQKNQPQHF
d_call: TRBD1; clone_size: few; j_call: TRBJ2-7; v_call: TRBV7-2; cdr3_nt: TGTGCCAGCAGTTCTACAGGGGAGCACGAGCAGTACTTC; cdr3_aa: CASSSTGEHEQYF
d_call: TRBD2; clone_size: .; j_call: TRBJ2-1; v_call: TRBV11-1; cdr3_nt: TGTGCCAGCAGCTCATCCGGGACTAGCGGGAGTCATTTCTTC; cdr3_aa: CASSSSGTSGSHFF
d_call: .; clone_size: .; j_call: TRBJ2-7; v_call: TRBV5-5; cdr3_nt: TGTGCCAGCAGCTTGGACCACAGGACCCCCTACGAGCAGTACTTC; cdr3_aa: CASSLDHRTPYEQYF
d_call: TRBD2; clone_size: few; j_call: TRBJ2-1; v_call: TRBV20-1; cdr3_nt: TGCAGTGCTCGCCCGGGACTAGCGGGAGGGGCCTACAATGAGCAGTTCTTC; cdr3_aa: CSARPGLAGGAYNEQFF
d_call: .; clone_size: .; j_call: TRBJ2-1; v_call: TRBV27; cdr3_nt: TGTGCCAGCAGTTACCCTCAGGGTAGCTCCTACAATGAGCAGTTCTTC; cdr3_aa: CASSYPQGSSYNEQFF
d_call: .; clone_size: .; j_call: TRBJ1-2; v_call: TRBV6-1; cdr3_nt: TGTGCCAGCAGCCCCAACCAATCGGCGCGTGGCTACACCTTC; cdr3_aa: CASSPNQSARGYTF
d_call: .; clone_size: many; j_call: TRBJ2-7; v_call: TRBV20-1; cdr3_nt: TGCAGTGCCTTAGGGCCGGGACGGAACCTCTACGAGCAGTACTTC; cdr3_aa: CSALGPGRNLYEQYF
d_call: TRBD2; clone_size: few; j_call: TRBJ2-1; v_call: TRBV20-1; cdr3_nt: TGCAGTGCTAGAGTCCTAGCGGGTACCAACTACAATGAGCAGTTCTTC; cdr3_aa: CSARVLAGTNYNEQFF
d_call: TRBD2; clone_size: many; j_call: TRBJ2-1; v_call: TRBV6-2/TRBV6-3; cdr3_nt: TGTGCCAGCAGTGGACTAGCGGGAGTTGTTGAGCAGTTCTTC; cdr3_aa: CASSGLAGVVEQFF
d_call: .; clone_size: few; j_call: TRBJ1-1; v_call: TRBV5-1; cdr3_nt: TGCGCCAGCAGCTTCGGGGGGGCGTCGGGCACTGAAGCTTTCTTT; cdr3_aa: CASSFGGASGTEAFF
d_call: TRBD1; clone_size: many; j_call: TRBJ2-1; v_call: TRBV20-1; cdr3_nt: TGCAGTGCTAGGTACAGGGGTTACAATGAGCAGTTCTTC; cdr3_aa: CSARYRGYNEQFF
d_call: TRBD2; clone_size: few; j_call: TRBJ2-5; v_call: TRBV5-1; cdr3_nt: TGCGCCAGCAGGGCGGGGGGCCAAGAGACCCAGTACTTC; cdr3_aa: CASRAGGQETQYF
d_call: TRBD2; clone_size: .; j_call: TRBJ2-3; v_call: TRBV28; cdr3_nt: TGTGCCAGCAGAACGACACGGGCGGGAGGGGGGACAGATACGCAGTATTTT; cdr3_aa: CASRTTRAGGGTDTQYF
d_call: .; clone_size: .; j_call: TRBJ1-3; v_call: TRBV7-2; cdr3_nt: TGTGCCAGCAGCTTTGTCCCAACCACCATATATTTT; cdr3_aa: CASSFVPTTIYF
d_call: TRBD1; clone_size: few; j_call: TRBJ1-4; v_call: TRBV24-1; cdr3_nt: TGTGCCACCAGTGAACGGACAGGACAGCTGTTTTTT; cdr3_aa: CATSERTGQLFF
d_call: TRBD1; clone_size: many; j_call: TRBJ2-5; v_call: TRBV9; cdr3_nt: TGTGCCAGCAGCGTCGGGACAGGGGATGGAGAGACCCAGTACTTC; cdr3_aa: CASSVGTGDGETQYF
d_call: .; clone_size: many; j_call: TRBJ2-5; v_call: TRBV4-3; cdr3_nt: TGCGCCAGCAGCCAAGAGCGCCAGGGTTACACCCAGTACTTC; cdr3_aa: CASSQERQGYTQYF
d_call: TRBD1; clone_size: once; j_call: TRBJ1-1; v_call: TRBV18; cdr3_nt: TGTGCCAGCTCACCATTCCAGGGGGCATTAAACACTGAAGCTTTCTTT; cdr3_aa: CASSPFQGALNTEAFF
d_call: .; clone_size: .; j_call: TRBJ2-1; v_call: TRBV4-1; cdr3_nt: TGCGCCAGCAGCCAAGATTTAGGCACATCGAGCTCCTACAATGAGCAGTTCTTC; cdr3_aa: CASSQDLGTSSSYNEQFF
d_call: TRBD1; clone_size: .; j_call: TRBJ2-5; v_call: TRBV6-5; cdr3_nt: TGTGCCAGCAGTTACTCGGGACAGGGCAGCCAAGAGACCCAGTACTTC; cdr3_aa: CASSYSGQGSQETQYF
d_call: TRBD1; clone_size: few; j_call: TRBJ1-2; v_call: TRBV4-3; cdr3_nt: TGCGCCAGCAGCCAAGATGTTAACCAGGGGGCGGAGGGCTACACCTTC; cdr3_aa: CASSQDVNQGAEGYTF
d_call: .; clone_size: many; j_call: TRBJ2-7; v_call: TRBV20-1; cdr3_nt: TGCAGTGCTAGACCCCTGGCGGGAACTTCCTACGAGCAGTACTTC; cdr3_aa: CSARPLAGTSYEQYF
d_call: .; clone_size: few; j_call: TRBJ2-2; v_call: TRBV20-1; cdr3_nt: TGCAGTGCTAGAAAGACAAAGAGTACTGACACCGGGGAGCTGTTTTTT; cdr3_aa: CSARKTKSTDTGELFF
d_call: .; clone_size: many; j_call: TRBJ2-1; v_call: TRBV24-1; cdr3_nt: TGTGCCACCAGTGATTATCGGGCCTCCCCGAATGAGCAGTTCTTC; cdr3_aa: CATSDYRASPNEQFF
d_call: .; clone_size: few; j_call: TRBJ2-7; v_call: TRBV10-3; cdr3_nt: TGTGCCATCAGCGGGGCCAGGGGAGATGAGCAGTACTTC; cdr3_aa: CAISGARGDEQYF
d_call: TRBD2; clone_size: .; j_call: TRBJ2-1; v_call: TRBV10-3; cdr3_nt: TGTGCCATCAGTGAGTCGAGACTAGCGGGAGATGAGCAGTTCTTC; cdr3_aa: CAISESRLAGDEQFF
d_call: TRBD2; clone_size: many; j_call: TRBJ2-3; v_call: TRBV9; cdr3_nt: TGTGCCAGCAGCTCTTTAGCGGGGACTAGCACAGATACGCAGTATTTT; cdr3_aa: CASSSLAGTSTDTQYF
d_call: TRBD2; clone_size: .; j_call: TRBJ2-1; v_call: TRBV5-4; cdr3_nt: TGTGCCAGCAGTTTCCCTGCCGCGGGAGGGCCAATCAATGAGCAGTTCTTC; cdr3_aa: CASSFPAAGGPINEQFF
d_call: .; clone_size: .; j_call: TRBJ2-1; v_call: TRBV27; cdr3_nt: TGTGCCAGCAGTTTTCAAGGGGCCGGCTCCTACAATGAGCAGTTCTTC; cdr3_aa: CASSFQGAGSYNEQFF
d_call: TRBD2; clone_size: many; j_call: TRBJ2-7; v_call: TRBV28; cdr3_nt: TGTGCCAGCAGTGGACCGGGCGCGGGGGACGAGCAGTACTTC; cdr3_aa: CASSGPGAGDEQYF
d_call: .; clone_size: many; j_call: TRBJ2-3; v_call: TRBV29-1; cdr3_nt: TGCAGCCCCTTCGGGGTCCCCACAGATACGCAGTATTTT; cdr3_aa: CSPFGVPTDTQYF
d_call: .; clone_size: .; j_call: TRBJ2-1; v_call: TRBV14; cdr3_nt: TGTGCCAGCAGCCAAGGGGTAGCCTGGGTTGCCTACAATGAGCAGTTCTTC; cdr3_aa: CASSQGVAWVAYNEQFF
d_call: TRBD2; clone_size: few; j_call: TRBJ2-3; v_call: TRBV20-1; cdr3_nt: TGCAGTGCTAGAGACAGGACTAGCGGCGATACGCAGTATTTT; cdr3_aa: CSARDRTSGDTQYF
d_call: TRBD1; clone_size: few; j_call: TRBJ2-2; v_call: TRBV29-1; cdr3_nt: TGCAGCGCTACCCGGGACAGGGGAGCCGGGGAGCTGTTTTTT; cdr3_aa: CSATRDRGAGELFF
d_call: .; clone_size: few; j_call: TRBJ2-3; v_call: TRBV21-1; cdr3_nt: TGTGCCAGCAGCAAACCACTGACCCGACGGTGTTGGGGAGATACGCAGTATTTT; cdr3_aa: CASSKPLTRRCWGDTQYF
d_call: .; clone_size: few; j_call: TRBJ2-7; v_call: TRBV27; cdr3_nt: TGTGCCAGCAGGACGGACGGATTCTACGAGCAGTACTTC; cdr3_aa: CASRTDGFYEQYF